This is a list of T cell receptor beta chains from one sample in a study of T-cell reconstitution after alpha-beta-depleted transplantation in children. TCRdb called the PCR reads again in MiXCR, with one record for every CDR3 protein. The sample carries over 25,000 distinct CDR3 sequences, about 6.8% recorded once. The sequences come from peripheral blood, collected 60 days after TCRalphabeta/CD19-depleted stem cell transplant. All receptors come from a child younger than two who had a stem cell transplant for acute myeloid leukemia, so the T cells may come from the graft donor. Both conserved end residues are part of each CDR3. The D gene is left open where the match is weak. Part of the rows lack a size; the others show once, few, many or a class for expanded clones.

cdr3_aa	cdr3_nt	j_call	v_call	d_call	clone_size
CASSSLGGGTEAFF	TGTGCCAGCAGCTCCCTAGGGGGGGGCACTGAAGCTTTCTTT	TRBJ1-1	TRBV7-9	-	few
CASSFPDLF	TGTGCCAGCAGCTTCCCGGACCTTTTC	TRBJ2-7	TRBV11-2	-	many
CASRGDRGKETQYF	TGTGCCAGCAGGGGGGACAGGGGGAAAGAGACCCAGTACTTC	TRBJ2-5	TRBV2	TRBD1	many
CASSWAAYEQYF	TGTGCCAGCAGCTGGGCGGCTTACGAGCAGTACTTC	TRBJ2-7	TRBV5-8	-	-
CASSLGTGTPLEQYF	TGTGCCAGCAGCCTGGGGACAGGAACCCCCCTCGAGCAGTACTTC	TRBJ2-7	TRBV12-3/TRBV12-4	TRBD1	many
CASLCGGRANEQFF	TGTGCCAGCCTATGTGGCGGGAGGGCCAATGAGCAGTTCTTC	TRBJ2-1	TRBV4-2	TRBD2	many
CAISFGQVVEAGRDTQYF	TGTGCCATCAGTTTTGGTCAGGTAGTGGAAGCGGGAAGAGATACGCAGTATTTT	TRBJ2-3	TRBV3-1	TRBD2	-
CASGSTGELFF	TGTGCCAGCGGAAGTACCGGGGAGCTGTTTTTT	TRBJ2-2	TRBV9	-	many
CASSRGRFQETQYF	TGTGCCAGCAGCCGGGGAAGGTTCCAAGAGACCCAGTACTTC	TRBJ2-5	TRBV7-2	-	many
CASSQDRRGSYEQYF	TGTGCCAGCAGCCAAGATCGAAGAGGCTCCTACGAGCAGTACTTC	TRBJ2-7	TRBV4-2	-	many
CASSLFTGGDYGYTF	TGTGCCAGCAGCTTATTTACAGGGGGCGACTATGGCTACACCTTC	TRBJ1-2	TRBV7-9	TRBD1	once
CSARGAGAGETQYF	TGCAGTGCTAGAGGAGCGGGGGCGGGTGAGACCCAGTACTTC	TRBJ2-5	TRBV20-1	TRBD2	many
CASSKGGNTGELFF	TGTGCCAGCAGTAAAGGGGGCAACACCGGGGAGCTGTTTTTT	TRBJ2-2	TRBV7-2	TRBD1	many
CASSLDRESTDTQYF	TGTGCCAGCAGTCTGGACAGGGAAAGCACAGATACGCAGTATTTT	TRBJ2-3	TRBV12-3/TRBV12-4	TRBD1	many
CSAGDRGRIYEQYF	TGCAGTGCGGGGGACAGGGGGCGTATATACGAGCAGTACTTC	TRBJ2-7	TRBV20-1	TRBD1	many
CASSEARTGSNEQYF	TGTGCCAGCAGTGAAGCACGGACAGGGAGCAACGAGCAGTACTTC	TRBJ2-7	TRBV6-1	TRBD1	-
CAISESGGTEKLFF	TGTGCCATCAGTGAGTCGGGGGGGACTGAAAAACTGTTTTTT	TRBJ1-4	TRBV10-3	-	many
CASSPGRGAHLKETQYF	TGTGCCAGCAGCCCCGGTAGGGGGGCTCATTTGAAGGAGACCCAGTACTTC	TRBJ2-5	TRBV7-9	-	many
CASSFRQVGIEQYF	TGTGCCAGCAGTTTCAGACAGGTCGGTATCGAGCAGTACTTC	TRBJ2-7	TRBV12-3/TRBV12-4	-	many
CATTLALGGPVYEQYF	TGTGCCACGACCCTCGCGCTGGGGGGCCCCGTCTACGAGCAGTACTTC	TRBJ2-7	TRBV7-9	-	once
CASSQEAGRTYEQYF	TGTGCCAGCAGCCAAGAGGCCGGGCGGACCTACGAGCAGTACTTC	TRBJ2-7	TRBV4-2	-	many
CASSFSGRGLPSGANVLTF	TGTGCCAGCAGCTTTTCAGGGCGGGGGCTCCCCTCTGGGGCCAACGTCCTGACTTTC	TRBJ2-6	TRBV5-4	-	many
CASSSRGYGQPQHF	TGTGCCAGCAGTTCCAGGGGCTACGGTCAGCCCCAGCATTTT	TRBJ1-5	TRBV28	-	-
CASSVDSHEQFF	TGTGCCAGCAGCGTAGACAGCCATGAGCAGTTCTTC	TRBJ2-1	TRBV9	-	few
CASSFRLAGGVDTQYF	TGTGCCAGCAGCTTCCGACTAGCGGGAGGAGTCGATACGCAGTATTTT	TRBJ2-3	TRBV7-9	TRBD2	few
CASSSGQGSTDTQYF	TGTGCCAGCAGCTCGGGACAGGGAAGCACAGATACGCAGTATTTT	TRBJ2-3	TRBV7-3	TRBD1	many
CASSNPTGNTEAFF	TGTGCCAGCAGCAACCCGACAGGGAACACTGAAGCTTTCTTT	TRBJ1-1	TRBV21-1	-	many
CASREWGLVTDTQYF	TGTGCCAGCAGAGAATGGGGACTAGTGACAGATACGCAGTATTTT	TRBJ2-3	TRBV6-1	TRBD2	many
CASSLRWGYLNEQFF	TGTGCCAGCAGCTTAAGGTGGGGCTACCTCAATGAGCAGTTCTTC	TRBJ2-1	TRBV11-1	-	many
CALTAGWNTDTQYF	TGTGCCCTGACCGCCGGGTGGAACACAGATACGCAGTATTTT	TRBJ2-3	TRBV30	-	many
CASSFGGYTF	TGTGCCAGCAGCTTCGGAGGCTACACCTTC	TRBJ1-2	TRBV7-9	-	many
CASSPGTGGYEQYF	TGCGCCAGCAGCCCCGGGACAGGGGGCTACGAGCAGTACTTC	TRBJ2-7	TRBV4-3	TRBD1	many
CASRLYSGLAGGGSYNEQFF	TGTGCCAGCAGGCTTTACTCGGGACTAGCGGGAGGGGGCTCCTACAATGAGCAGTTCTTC	TRBJ2-1	TRBV11-3	TRBD2	many
CAISLGSGQPLTGELFF	TGTGCCATCAGCCTGGGTTCGGGGCAGCCACTCACCGGGGAGCTGTTTTTT	TRBJ2-2	TRBV3-1	-	few
CAYQGGQGYEQYF	TGTGCATACCAAGGGGGACAAGGCTACGAGCAGTACTTC	TRBJ2-7	TRBV5-6	-	-
CAISESRTGPQYF	TGTGCCATCAGTGAGTCAAGGACAGGCCCCCAGTACTTC	TRBJ2-5	TRBV10-3	TRBD1	many
CASSFTEAYEQYF	TGCGCCAGCAGCTTTACGGAAGCCTACGAGCAGTACTTC	TRBJ2-7	TRBV5-1	-	many
CASSQEGGTGKNIQYF	TGCGCCAGCAGCCAAGAGGGGGGGACAGGGAAAAACATTCAGTACTTC	TRBJ2-4	TRBV4-3	TRBD1	many
CASSLSGQGIRYYEQYF	TGCGCCAGCAGCCTATCGGGACAGGGGATTAGATACTACGAGCAGTACTTC	TRBJ2-7	TRBV5-1	TRBD1	few
CASGGGAFF	TGTGCCAGCGGCGGTGGGGCTTTCTTT	TRBJ1-1	TRBV12-3/TRBV12-4	-	many
CSARQYNEQFF	TGCAGTGCCAGGCAGTACAATGAGCAGTTCTTC	TRBJ2-1	TRBV20-1	-	-
CASSPKGVGYEQYF	TGTGCCAGCAGCCCAAAGGGGGTAGGCTACGAGCAGTACTTC	TRBJ2-7	TRBV3-1	-	many
CASILQTGGQETQYF	TGTGCCAGCATACTTCAGACAGGCGGGCAAGAGACCCAGTACTTC	TRBJ2-5	TRBV7-9	-	-
CASSQGLAGWVLDEQYF	TGTGCCAGCAGCCAGGGACTAGCGGGTTGGGTCCTTGACGAGCAGTACTTC	TRBJ2-7	TRBV6-2/TRBV6-3	TRBD2	-
CASSFQGAGEQFF	TGTGCCAGCAGTTTCCAGGGGGCCGGTGAGCAGTTCTTC	TRBJ2-1	TRBV6-6	TRBD1	many
CSALQGETQYF	TGCAGTGCGCTACAAGGAGAGACCCAGTACTTC	TRBJ2-5	TRBV20-1	-	many